This T cell receptor (beta chain) was sequenced for a study of OX40 agonist ivuxolimab in advanced cancers. Study findings and constraints: A proportion of nonresponders additionally exhibited low normalized T-cell clonal expansion.

With respect to this clone: Its cognate antigen is unknown.

Trimming removed 0 bases from V and 1 base from J, with 8 bases in between. CDR3 length: 14 amino acids. The V gene's germline CDR1 is SGHNT and CDR2 YYREEE (reference sequence). Patients who had autoimmune disease history or got systemic immunosuppression were left out. Researchers took blood at baseline, on cycle 4 day 1, and on cycle 7 day 1. The protocol was immunoSEQ multiplex PCR, while the TCRdb copy is restricted to in-frame clones and leaves out a portion. This table has approximately 110,000 clones, 85% to 95% appearing once. The sample in question was CD4+ or CD8+ T cells sorted from blood, obtained in a trial of the OX40 agonist ivuxolimab. The J gene is TRBJ2-7, the V gene TRBV5-4; no reliable D call. The sequence was collected from an adult with an advanced solid tumor such as melanoma, head and neck, liver or kidney cancer. The CDR3 reads CASSLGGNSYEQYF. The CDR3 DNA follows: TGTGCCAGCAGCTTGGGTGGGAATTCCTACGAGCAGTACTTC.